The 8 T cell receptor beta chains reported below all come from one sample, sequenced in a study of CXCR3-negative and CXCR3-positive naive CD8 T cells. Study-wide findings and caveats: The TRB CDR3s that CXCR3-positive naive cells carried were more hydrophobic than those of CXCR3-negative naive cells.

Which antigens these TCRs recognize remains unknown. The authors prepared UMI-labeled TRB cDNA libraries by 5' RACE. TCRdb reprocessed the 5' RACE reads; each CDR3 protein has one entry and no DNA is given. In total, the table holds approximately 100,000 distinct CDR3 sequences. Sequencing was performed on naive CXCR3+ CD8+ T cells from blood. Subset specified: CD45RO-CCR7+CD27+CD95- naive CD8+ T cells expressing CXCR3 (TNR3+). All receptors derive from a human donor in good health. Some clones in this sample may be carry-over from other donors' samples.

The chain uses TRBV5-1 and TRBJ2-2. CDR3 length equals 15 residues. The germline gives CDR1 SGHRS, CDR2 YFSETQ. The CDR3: CASSNDGTNTGELFF.

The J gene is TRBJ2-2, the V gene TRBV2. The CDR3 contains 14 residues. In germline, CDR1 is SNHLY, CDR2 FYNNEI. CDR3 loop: CARHDGINTGELFF.

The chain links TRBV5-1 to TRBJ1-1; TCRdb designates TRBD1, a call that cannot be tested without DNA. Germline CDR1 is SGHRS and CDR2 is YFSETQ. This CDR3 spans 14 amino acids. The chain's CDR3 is CASTYRGGNTEAFF.

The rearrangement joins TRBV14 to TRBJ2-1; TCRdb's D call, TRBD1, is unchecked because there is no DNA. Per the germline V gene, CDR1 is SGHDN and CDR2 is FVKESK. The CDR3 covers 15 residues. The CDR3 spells CASSLQGAWDNEQFF.

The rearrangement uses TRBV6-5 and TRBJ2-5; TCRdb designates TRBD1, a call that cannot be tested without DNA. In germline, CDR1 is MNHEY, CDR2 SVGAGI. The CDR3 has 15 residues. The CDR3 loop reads CASSYSGGAGQTQYF.

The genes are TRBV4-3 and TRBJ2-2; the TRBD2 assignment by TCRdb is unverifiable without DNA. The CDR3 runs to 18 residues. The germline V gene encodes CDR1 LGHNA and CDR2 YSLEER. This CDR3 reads CASSQEAGRGGGTGELFF.

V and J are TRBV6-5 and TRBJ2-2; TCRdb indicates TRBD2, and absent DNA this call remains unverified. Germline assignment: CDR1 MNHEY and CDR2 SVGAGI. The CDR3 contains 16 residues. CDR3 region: CATTTTQGSGVGELFF.

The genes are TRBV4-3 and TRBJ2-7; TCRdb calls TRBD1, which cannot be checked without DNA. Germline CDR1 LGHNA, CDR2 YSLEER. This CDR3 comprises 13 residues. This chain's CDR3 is CASSQVIGTESLF.